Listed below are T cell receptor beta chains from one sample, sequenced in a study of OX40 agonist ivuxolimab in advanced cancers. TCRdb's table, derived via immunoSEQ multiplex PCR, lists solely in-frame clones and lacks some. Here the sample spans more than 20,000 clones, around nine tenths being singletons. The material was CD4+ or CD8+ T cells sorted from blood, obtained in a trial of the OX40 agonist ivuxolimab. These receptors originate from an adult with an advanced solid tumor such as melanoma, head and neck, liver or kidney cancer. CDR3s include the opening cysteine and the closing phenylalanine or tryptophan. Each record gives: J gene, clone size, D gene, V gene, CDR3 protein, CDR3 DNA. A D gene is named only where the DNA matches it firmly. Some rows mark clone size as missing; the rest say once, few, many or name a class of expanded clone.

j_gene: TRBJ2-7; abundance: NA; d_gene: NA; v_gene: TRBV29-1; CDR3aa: CSAGGSYEQYF; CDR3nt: TGCAGCGCTGGCGGATCCTACGAGCAGTACTTC
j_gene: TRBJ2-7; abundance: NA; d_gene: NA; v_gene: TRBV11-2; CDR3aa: CASSLGAQYEQYF; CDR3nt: TGTGCCAGCAGCTTAGGAGCCCAATACGAGCAGTACTTC
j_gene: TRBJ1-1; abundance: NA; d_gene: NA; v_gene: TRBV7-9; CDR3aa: CASSATTMSEAFF; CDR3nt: TGTGCCAGCAGCGCCACTACAATGAGTGAAGCTTTCTTT
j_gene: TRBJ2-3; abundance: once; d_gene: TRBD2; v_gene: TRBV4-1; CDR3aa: CASSHPGLAGLADTQYF; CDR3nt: TGCGCCAGCAGCCATCCGGGACTAGCGGGGTTGGCAGATACGCAGTATTTT
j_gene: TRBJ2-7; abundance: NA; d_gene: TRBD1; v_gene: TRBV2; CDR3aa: CASSGTGGASYEQYF; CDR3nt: TGTGCCAGCAGCGGGACAGGGGGAGCCTCCTACGAGCAGTACTTC
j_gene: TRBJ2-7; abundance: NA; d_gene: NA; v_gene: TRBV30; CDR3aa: CAWSEGRGTSRYEQYF; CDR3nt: TGTGCCTGGAGTGAAGGTAGGGGGACATCCCGCTACGAGCAGTACTTC
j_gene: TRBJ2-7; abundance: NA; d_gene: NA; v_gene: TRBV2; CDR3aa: CASSETRRYEQYF; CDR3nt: TGTGCCAGCAGTGAAACACGGAGGTACGAGCAGTACTTC
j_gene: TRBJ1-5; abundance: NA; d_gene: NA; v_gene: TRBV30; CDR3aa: CAWSPGPSNQPQHF; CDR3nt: TGTGCCTGGAGCCCTGGTCCTAGCAATCAGCCCCAGCATTTT
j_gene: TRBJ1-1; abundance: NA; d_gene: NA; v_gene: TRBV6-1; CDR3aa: CASSEATLNTEAFF; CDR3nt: TGTGCCAGCAGTGAAGCGACACTGAACACTGAAGCTTTCTTT
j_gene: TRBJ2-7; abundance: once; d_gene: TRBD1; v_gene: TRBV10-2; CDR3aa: CASLGQGGSYEQYF; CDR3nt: TGCGCCAGTCTAGGACAGGGTGGGTCCTACGAGCAGTACTTC
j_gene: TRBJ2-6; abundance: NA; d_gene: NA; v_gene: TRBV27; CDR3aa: CASSFWPGILSGANVLTF; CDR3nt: TGTGCCAGCAGTTTCTGGCCAGGGATCCTTTCTGGGGCCAACGTCCTGACTTTC
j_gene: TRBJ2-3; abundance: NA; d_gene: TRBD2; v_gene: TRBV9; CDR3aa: CASSVEASGGATDTQYF; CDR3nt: TGTGCCAGCAGCGTAGAGGCTAGCGGGGGGGCCACAGATACGCAGTATTTT
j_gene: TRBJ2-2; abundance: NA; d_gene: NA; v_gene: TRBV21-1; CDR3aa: CASSTKARSSGNTGELFF; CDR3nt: TGTGCCAGCAGCACAAAAGCCCGCTCTAGCGGGAACACCGGGGAGCTGTTTTTT
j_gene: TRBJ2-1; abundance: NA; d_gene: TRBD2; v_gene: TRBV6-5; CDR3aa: CASSYSMYGGGNEQFF; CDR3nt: TGTGCCAGCAGTTACTCGATGTACGGGGGGGGTAATGAGCAGTTCTTC
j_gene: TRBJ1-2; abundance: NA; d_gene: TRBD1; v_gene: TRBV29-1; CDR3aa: CSVYTAQGRSNYGYTF; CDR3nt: TGCAGCGTTTACACCGCACAGGGGAGGTCTAACTATGGCTACACCTTC
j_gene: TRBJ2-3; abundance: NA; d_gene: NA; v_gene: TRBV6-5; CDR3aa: CASSEDSDTQYF; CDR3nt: TGTGCCAGCAGTGAGGACTCTGATACGCAGTATTTT
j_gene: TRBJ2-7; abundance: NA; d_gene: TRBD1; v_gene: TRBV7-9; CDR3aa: CASAGTGNYEQYF; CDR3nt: TGTGCCAGTGCCGGGACAGGGAACTACGAGCAGTACTTC
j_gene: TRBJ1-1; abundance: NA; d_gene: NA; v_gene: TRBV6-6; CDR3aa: CASSYAGSQAFF; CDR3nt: TGTGCCAGCAGTTACGCGGGGAGTCAAGCTTTCTTT
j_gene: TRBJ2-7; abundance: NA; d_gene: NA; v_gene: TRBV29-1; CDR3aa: CSVESSSSYEQYF; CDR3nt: TGCAGCGTTGAATCGTCCAGCTCCTACGAGCAGTACTTC
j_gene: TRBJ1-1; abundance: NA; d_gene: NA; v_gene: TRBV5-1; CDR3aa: CASSPGPVGGYMNTEAFF; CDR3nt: TGCGCCAGCAGCCCGGGCCCGGTGGGGGGGTATATGAACACTGAAGCTTTCTTT
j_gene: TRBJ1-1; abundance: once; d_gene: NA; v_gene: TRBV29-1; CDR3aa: CSVVLGSNTEAFF; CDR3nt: TGCAGCGTTGTTTTGGGGTCGAACACTGAAGCTTTCTTT
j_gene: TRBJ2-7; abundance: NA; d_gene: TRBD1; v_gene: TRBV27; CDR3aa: CASKWDSASYEQYF; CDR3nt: TGTGCCAGCAAATGGGACAGCGCCTCCTACGAGCAGTACTTC